The 13 T cell receptor beta chains presented below share a single source sample, sequenced in a study of T cell repertoires in cytomegalovirus infection. TCRdb itself ran the reads through MiXCR, one entry per CDR3 protein. The sample consists of around 430,000 distinct CDR3 sequences, approximately 42% of them appearing once. Their cognate antigens are unknown. The sample here was cultured PBMCs, taken from culture after CMV antigen stimulation. Receptors were obtained from a human donor in good health (CMV status not recorded). Some clones in this sample may be carry-over from other donors' samples.

The chain links TRBV7-2 to TRBJ1-5; D not certain. This CDR3 spans 13 amino acids. Germline lookup yields CDR1 SGHTA and CDR2 FQGNSA. V was clipped by 5 bases and J by 4 bases, with 9 bases between them. Here the CDR3 DNA reads TGTGCCAGCAGCCGTCGCGGGAATCAGCCCCAGCATTTT. This sequence encodes CASSRRGNQPQHF. Together with reference TRBV7-2 and TRBJ1-5, the CDR3 gives the full variable domain: GAGVSQSPSNKVTEKGKDVELRCDPISGHTALYWYRQSLGQGLEFLIYFQGNSAPDKSGLPSDRFSAERTGGSVSTLTIQRTQQEDSAVYLCASSRRGNQPQHFGDGTRLSIL.

The chain has TRBV4-1 and TRBJ1-2, with 9 bases identical to TRBD1. J was trimmed by 4 bases and V by 2 bases; bases with no gene match: 5. The germline CDR1 and CDR2 sequences are MGHRA and YSYEKL. This CDR3 comprises 15 residues. CDR3 coding DNA: TGCGCCAGCAGCCAATCGGACAGGGGAAGCTATGGCTACACCTTC. Protein product: CASSQSDRGSYGYTF.

This clonotype occurred once. This chain connects TRBV19 to TRBJ2-5; D unresolved. The CDR3 covers 16 residues. V gave up 5 bases and J gave up 7 bases, with 23 bases separating them. Germline assignment: CDR1 LNHDA and CDR2 SQIVND (reference sequence). The CDR3 is CASSLVGGDRLGTQYF. DNA for the CDR3: TGTGCCAGTAGTTTGGTCGGCGGAGATAGACTTGGGACCCAGTACTTC.

The chain couples TRBV5-3 to TRBJ2-1; TRBD1 agrees at 8 bases. TRBV5-3 is identified as an open reading frame with a role that is uncertain. V shed 8 bases, J shed 10 bases, and the junction held 14 bases outside the gene matches. The CDR3 has 14 residues. The CDR3 nucleotides are TGTGCCAGCAGGCCCGGGACAGGTGTAGACGAGCAGTTCTTC. Protein product: CASRPGTGVDEQFF.

CDR3 bases: TGCAGTGCTAGTAGCGGAGCTTACAATGAGCAGTTCTTC. Its translation: CSASSGAYNEQFF. The chain links TRBV20-1 to TRBJ2-1, with D possibly matching TRBD2 (6 bases). Trimming removed 3 bases from V and 4 bases from J, with 10 bases in between. The CDR3 length is 13 residues. The germline CDR1 and CDR2 sequences are DFQATT and SNEGSKA (reference sequence).

The genes are TRBV2 and TRBJ1-5, with D possibly matching TRBD1 (5 bases). The V gene's germline CDR1 is SNHLY and CDR2 FYNNEI. CDR3 length equals 14 residues. V lost 4 bases to trimming and J lost 6 bases, with 13 bases between them. The CDR3 is CASSGTLSSQPQHF. CDR3 nucleotides: TGTGCCAGCAGTGGGACACTCTCAAGTCAGCCCCAGCATTTT.

The rearrangement links TRBV5-3 to TRBJ1-2; D perhaps matches TRBD1 (6 bases). TRBV5-3 qualifies as an ORF whose function is uncertain. V shed 8 bases and J shed 4 bases, with 21 bases lying between them. The CDR3 spans 15 residues. The CDR3 sequence is CASSPTVGGSYGYTF. The CDR3 region has the DNA TGTGCCAGCAGCCCTACTGTAGGGGGGAGCTATGGCTACACCTTC.

V and J are TRBV12-3 or TRBV12-4 and TRBJ1-2; no clear D. V was cut by 1 base and J by 8 bases, with 5 bases left in between. This CDR3 spans 11 amino acids. The CDR3 is CASSLGEGYTF. Written as DNA, the CDR3 is TGTGCCAGCAGTTTAGGGGAAGGCTACACCTTC.

This chain connects TRBV4-1 to TRBJ1-5, with a tentative D call TRBD1 (5 bases). Trimming took 0 bases from V and 2 from J, leaving 14 bases between them. Germline CDR1 reads MGHRA; CDR2 reads YSYEKL. The CDR3 totals 17 residues. CDR3 in amino acids: CASSQDGSGGGNQPQHF. DNA for the CDR3: TGCGCCAGCAGCCAAGATGGATCGGGGGGGGGCAATCAGCCCCAGCATTTT.

This clonotype has only one observation. The chain employs TRBV20-1 and TRBJ2-1, with 9 positions matching TRBD1. The CDR3 spans 13 residues. Germline V gene lookup returns CDR1 DFQATT and CDR2 SNEGSKA (reference sequence). After removal of 0 bases from V and 15 bases from J, the junction contained 9 bases not matched to a gene. For the CDR3, the DNA is TGCAGTGCTAGAGACCGACAGGGGGAAGATCGGTTCTTC. Translated: CSARDRQGEDRFF.

The chain uses TRBV2 and TRBJ2-7; TRBD1 matches at 10 bases. CDR1 and CDR2 from the germline V gene are SNHLY and FYNNEI. This CDR3 is 14 amino acids long. The V gene end was trimmed by 1 base and the J gene end by 7 bases; junction bases not matched to a gene: 4. In DNA, the CDR3 is TGTGCCAGCAGTGAAGGACAGGGGGCGGGGGAGCAGTACTTC. Translated: CASSEGQGAGEQYF.

This rearrangement joins TRBV7-9 to TRBJ1-6, with 7 bases matching TRBD1. With 3 bases clipped from V and 12 bases from J, the junction kept 11 bases outside the gene matches. Germline CDR1 is SEHNR and CDR2 is FQNEAQ (reference sequence). The CDR3 contains 15 residues. This CDR3 reads CASSFDRAIIGPLHF. The DNA for the CDR3 is TGTGCCAGCAGCTTCGACAGGGCTATAATCGGACCCCTCCACTTT.

This clonotype was counted between two and nine times. The chain combines TRBV11-2 with TRBJ2-5, with a tentative D call TRBD2 (7 bases). V lost 7 bases and J 1 base, leaving 19 bases between the germline ends. Germline assignment: CDR1 SGHAT and CDR2 FQNNGV. This CDR3 has 16 amino acids. The DNA for the CDR3 is TGTGCCAGCAACAACAGGGCGGGGGATTTCCAAGAGACCCAGTACTTC. Its protein is CASNNRAGDFQETQYF.